What follows describes a single TCR beta chain. Its antigen is undetermined. This sample stems from a study of T cells expressing NK-cell markers. Whole-study context: Cells sorted as CD3+CD56+NKG2C+, CD3+CD56+NKG2C- and CD3+CD56-NKG2C+ T cells supplied the TCR beta repertoires.

Study-wide findings and caveats: NKG2C+ dominant clonotypes from over five donors made up roughly 1.0-7.0% of CD8+ T cells.

After re-calling the 5' RACE reads, TCRdb lists one entry per CDR3 protein, DNA absent. In total, the table holds 300,000 to 500,000 distinct CDR3 sequences. Sequencing input: blood T cells: a sorted CD56 or NKG2C T cell subset, CD4+ or CD8+ T cells, or bulk PBMC T cells (not recorded which). The TCR originated in a woman aged 45-65 years in good health.

CDR3: CASTSKAPGTSGYNEQFF. J is TRBJ2-1 and V is TRBV12-3 or TRBV12-4; TCRdb returns TRBD2, unconfirmable since there is no DNA. The CDR3 totals 18 residues.